The 7 T cell receptor beta chains below all came from one sample that was sequenced in a study of T cells in Graves' hyperthyroidism and ophthalmopathy. Amplification of TCR beta CDR3 regions used RNA as the template. A first-round RT-PCR of the TCR CDR3 used the HTBI primer set. One entry per CDR3 protein, called by TCRdb with MiXCR from the multiplex PCR reads. The table includes approximately 400,000 distinct CDR3 sequences, just under 25% detected once. What was sequenced was blood. The receptors here all came from a man aged 50 to 60 with Graves' hyperthyroidism.

This clonotype occurred a few times. The rearrangement uses TRBV12-3 or TRBV12-4 and TRBJ2-2; TRBD2 agrees at 9 bases. The junction had 3 bases not matched to a gene; V was cut back by 0 bases and J by 1 base. The CDR3 spans 17 residues. The CDR3 loop is CASSLALAGLNTGELFF. In DNA form, the CDR3 reads TGTGCCAGCAGTTTAGCGCTAGCGGGACTGAACACCGGGGAGCTGTTTTTT.

This clonotype was counted only a few times. The chain joins TRBV5-1 to TRBJ2-1; D might be TRBD2 (6 bases). CDR3 length: 15 amino acids. The germline V and J ends were trimmed by 4 bases and 4 bases, with 15 bases remaining between them. The germline gives CDR1 SGHRS, CDR2 YFSETQ. The CDR3 spells CASSPTIADYNEQFF. The CDR3 DNA reads TGCGCCAGCAGCCCTACTATAGCGGATTACAATGAGCAGTTCTTC.

CDR3 protein: CASSITGRSFYGYTF. CDR3 nucleotides: TGTGCCAGTAGTATTACAGGACGAAGCTTCTATGGCTACACCTTC. The chain links TRBV19 to TRBJ1-2, with D perhaps TRBD1 (5 bases). Trimming took 3 bases from V and 4 from J, leaving 15 bases between them. This CDR3 is 15 amino acids long. In germline, CDR1 is LNHDA, CDR2 SQIVND (reference sequence).

This clonotype was counted only a few times. The V and J genes are TRBV18 and TRBJ1-1; D call uncertain. Trimming pared 3 bases from V and 2 bases from J, leaving 4 bases between. The CDR3 contains 12 residues. Germline assignment: CDR1 KGHSH and CDR2 LQKENI. The CDR3 DNA is TGTGCCAGCTCACCCTTCAACACTGAAGCTTTCTTT. Its translation is CASSPFNTEAFF.

The genes are TRBV5-1 and TRBJ1-1; D may be TRBD1 (5 bases). CDR1 SGHRS and CDR2 YFSETQ come from the germline V gene. The CDR3 contains 12 residues. Trimming cost V 4 bases and J 6 bases, with 10 bases left between them. The CDR3: CASSRDGAEAFF. As DNA, the CDR3 is TGCGCCAGCAGCCGGGACGGAGCTGAAGCTTTCTTT.

This clonotype turned up a few times. The chain uses TRBV2 and TRBJ2-5; D is uncertain. CDR3 size: 16 residues. The V end lost 3 bases, the J end lost 3 bases, and 17 bases lay between the germline ends. Germline CDR1 SNHLY, CDR2 FYNNEI. The CDR3 DNA follows: TGTGCCAGCAGTGATATTTCGGCTGCCCGTAAAGAGACCCAGTACTTC. It is translated as CASSDISAARKETQYF.

In this sample, this clonotype turned up many times. The chain uses TRBV19 and TRBJ1-2, with TRBD1 as a possible D gene (6 bases). From germline, CDR1 is LNHDA and CDR2 SQIVND (reference sequence). Trimming took off 1 base at V and 8 bases at J, with 17 bases between the two ends. The CDR3 is made up of 15 amino acids. The CDR3 here is CASSIGSLSGDGYTF. DNA for the CDR3: TGTGCCAGTAGTATAGGGAGCCTTTCAGGGGACGGCTACACCTTC.